This T cell receptor beta chain was sequenced in a study of CXCR3-negative and CXCR3-positive naive CD8 T cells. Findings and limits, study-wide: TRB CDR3s were more hydrophobic in CXCR3-positive than in CXCR3-negative naive cells. Memory CD8+ cells had much lower diversity, and both naive subsets had comparably high diversity. Because surface CD5 did not distinguish the naive subsets, TCR strength was inferred from TRB CDR3 properties.

This CDR3 spans 11 amino acids. Germline CDR1 is SNHLY and CDR2 is FYNNEI. Worth noting for this clonotype: The antigen remains unidentified.

In triplicate, each CD8+ T cell subset was sorted at 300,000 cells per replicate. Naive cells were sorted as CD45RO-, CCR7+, CD27+ and CD95-. UMI-labeled TRB cDNA libraries were prepared by 5' RACE. Each CDR3 protein gets one entry in TCRdb, which reprocessed the 5' RACE reads and gives no DNA. The table for this sample gives some 130,000 distinct CDR3 sequences. The clonotype was recovered from a human donor in good health. Some clones in this sample may be carry-over from other donors' samples. Sequencing was carried out using naive CXCR3+ CD8+ T cells from blood. As to subset: CD45RO-CCR7+CD27+CD95- naive CD8+ T cells expressing CXCR3 (TNR3+). The chain combines TRBV2 with TRBJ2-1; TCRdb indicates TRBD2, and absent DNA this call remains unverified. CDR3 amino acids: CASSPPNEQFF.